This entry features one T cell receptor (beta chain) sequence. Its specific antigen is unknown. No base quality values were provided; no much bigger clone lies one nucleotide off. This specimen comes from a study of immune evolution from preneoplasia to lung adenocarcinoma (dated by TCRdb to the early 2020s). As for the study more broadly: HLA loss of heterozygosity was seen in about 7.6%, 15% and 36% of AIS, MIA and ADC lesions, and in no AAH lesions. Immune contexture across lung adenocarcinoma precursors and invasive adenocarcinoma was profiled using immune gene expression, TCR sequencing and multiplex immunofluorescence. Resected precursor lesions (AAH, AIS, MIA) and invasive adenocarcinomas were each compared against paired morphologically normal lung tissue. Sample size was based on specimen availability rather than a prior power calculation. The immune data were integrated with whole exome sequencing and methylation data obtained from the same cohort of nodules. The overall cohort was made up of about 50 patients with pulmonary nodules who had surgical resection. A total of under 60 patients contributed TCR sequencing data. It was reported in the study that 105 samples were used for TCR sequencing. Class I HLA alleles were inferred from exome data with POLYSOLVER, and allele-specific HLA loss was detected with LOHHLA.

Broad study findings and their caveats: Because all patients came from Japan and China, whether the findings apply to Western populations was uncertain. Normal lung showed the highest clonality, whereas later-stage lesions appeared to have higher T cell density and diversity but lower clonality. Compared with EGFR-mutant or double wild-type lesions, KRAS-mutant nodules had the highest T cell clonality. The highest top T cell clone frequencies were observed in normal lung, and a progressive decrease in top T cell clone frequencies appeared to occur from AAH through AIS, MIA and invasive adenocarcinoma. The findings reflected association rather than direct causation, and larger cohorts with long-term follow-up and longitudinal biopsies were considered necessary.

Reading from cysteine to phenylalanine, the CDR3 counts 18 amino acids. The kept DNA is CDR3 alone, 54 bases in frame from the first base. CDR1 SEHNR and CDR2 FQNEAQ are derived from the germline V gene (reference sequence). The junction shows trimming of 0 bases on V and 3 bases on J, and the gene matches do not reach 7 bases of it. Between about 2013 and 2018, the patients underwent resection in either Japan or China. Histologic diagnosis of each case was confirmed independently by two lung cancer pathologists on H&E slides. To enrich premalignant or tumor cells for nucleic acid extraction, macro-dissection was performed after pathologic assessment. FFPE tissue was used for DNA isolation with the AllPrep DNA/RNA FFPE Kit. TCR beta CDR3 regions were sequenced from DNA using the immunoSEQ hsTCRbeta Kit. Per the authors' processing: TCR sequencing data were analysed with the ImmunoSEQ Analyzer. T cell clonality was defined as 1 minus Pielou's evenness, as computed on productive rearrangements. To measure T cell diversity, the inverse Simpson index was applied to productive templates. T cell density was defined as TCR beta template counts normalized to usable DNA, with usable DNA estimated by amplifying and sequencing housekeeping genes. Two-sided Kruskal-Wallis tests were used to compare TCR metrics across histologic stages. Drawn from immuneACCESS, this table holds only the in-frame rearrangements with V and J called that TCRdb kept. Clones are partly lost; checked studies trace under half to an unresolved V gene and leave the rest unexplained. Clone size and the V and J calls come from that table; the DNA yielded D and trimming. Recorded for this sample are approximately 17,000 clones; 86% of them occurred a single time. The leading ten clones occupy 2.5% to 3% of the sample.

The sample was FFPE invasive lung adenocarcinoma tissue. Sample cell subset or site, as interpreted from the label and publication: frankly invasive lung adenocarcinoma (ADC). The clonotype comes from a person between 65 and 79 years old with invasive lung adenocarcinoma. The V and J segments used are TRBV7-9 and TRBJ2-6; TRBD1 agrees with 8 junctional bases. The CDR3 here reads CASSLAGLGTGGANVLTF. The DNA reads as follows: TGTGCCAGCAGCTTAGCAGGGTTAGGGACAGGTGGGGCCAACGTCCTGACTTTC. The reference TRBV7-9 and TRBJ2-6 proteins fill in what lies around the CDR3, so the full variable domain reads DTGVSQNPRHKITKRGQNVTFRCDPISEHNRLYWYRQTLGQGPEFLTYFQNEAQLEKSRLLSDRFSAERPKGSFSTLEIQRTEQGDSAMYLCASSLAGLGTGGANVLTFGAGSRLTVL.